The clone carrying this T cell receptor (beta chain) was observed a handful of times. The antigen remains unidentified. This sample is drawn from a study of T-cell memory formation after mild COVID-19. The germline CDR1 and CDR2 sequences are MNHEY and SVGEGT. Trimming took off 1 base at V and 6 bases at J, with 10 bases between the two ends. The CDR3 consists of 14 residues. TCRdb independently ran MiXCR on the 5' RACE reads; one entry per CDR3 protein. The sample carries under 300,000 distinct CDR3 sequences, roughly 8.2% recorded once. Study outcomes and limitations: Clones that contracted from day 15 to 85 were balanced CD4/CD8, while later expanders leaned CD4+.

What was sequenced was PBMCs or a T cell subset sorted from them (not recorded which). The receptor was isolated from a man aged 18 to 30 who had mild COVID-19 (a few samples of this study predate the infection). Cell type and time point are not known. The gene calls are TRBV6-2 or TRBV6-3 and TRBJ2-1; TRBD1 or TRBD2 may be the D gene (6 bases each). As DNA, the CDR3 is TGTGCCAGCAGTTACTTCGGGGGCCCCAATGAGCAGTTCTTC. As protein: CASSYFGGPNEQFF.